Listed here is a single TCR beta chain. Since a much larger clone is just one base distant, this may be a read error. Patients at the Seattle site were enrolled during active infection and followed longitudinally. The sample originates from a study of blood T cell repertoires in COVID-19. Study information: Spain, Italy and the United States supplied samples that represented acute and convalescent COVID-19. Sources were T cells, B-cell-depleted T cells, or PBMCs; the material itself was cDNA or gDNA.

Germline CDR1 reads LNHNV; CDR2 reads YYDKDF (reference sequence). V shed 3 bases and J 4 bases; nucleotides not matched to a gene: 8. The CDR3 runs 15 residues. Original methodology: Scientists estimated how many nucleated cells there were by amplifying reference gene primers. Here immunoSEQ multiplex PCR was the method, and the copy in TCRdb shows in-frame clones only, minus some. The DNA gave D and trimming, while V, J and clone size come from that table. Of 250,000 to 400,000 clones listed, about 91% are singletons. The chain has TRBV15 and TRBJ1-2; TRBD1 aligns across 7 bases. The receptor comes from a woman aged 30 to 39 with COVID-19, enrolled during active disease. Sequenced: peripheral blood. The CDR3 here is CATSRGGQDTYGYTF. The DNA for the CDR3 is TGTGCCACCAGCAGGGGAGGACAGGACACCTATGGCTACACCTTC.